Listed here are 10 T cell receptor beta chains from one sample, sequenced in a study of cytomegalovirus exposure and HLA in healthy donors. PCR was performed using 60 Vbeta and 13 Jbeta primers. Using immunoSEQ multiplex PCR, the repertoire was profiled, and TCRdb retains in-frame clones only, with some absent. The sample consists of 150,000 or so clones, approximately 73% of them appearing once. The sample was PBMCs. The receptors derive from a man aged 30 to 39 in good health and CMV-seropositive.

The DNA for the CDR3 is TGTGCCAGCAGCTTTATTGGAGAGCGCTCCTACGAGCAGTACTTC. Its protein product is CASSFIGERSYEQYF. This sequence joins TRBV5-6 and TRBJ2-7; D is uncertain. V lost 2 bases and J lost 0, with 12 bases in between. There are 15 residues in the CDR3. The germline V gene encodes CDR1 SGHDT and CDR2 YYEEEE.

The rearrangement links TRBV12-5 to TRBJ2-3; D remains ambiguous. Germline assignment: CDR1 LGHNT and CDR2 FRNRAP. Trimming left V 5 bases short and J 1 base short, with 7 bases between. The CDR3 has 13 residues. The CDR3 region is CASGPPGTDTQYF. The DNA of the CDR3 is TGTGCTAGTGGTCCCCCCGGCACAGATACGCAGTATTTT.

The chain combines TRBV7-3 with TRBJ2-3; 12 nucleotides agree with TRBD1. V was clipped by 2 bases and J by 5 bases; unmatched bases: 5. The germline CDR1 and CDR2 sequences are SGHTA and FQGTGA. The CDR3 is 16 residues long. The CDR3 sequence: CASSLVGQGAGDTQYF. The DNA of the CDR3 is TGTGCCAGCAGCTTAGTGGGACAGGGGGCTGGAGATACGCAGTATTTT.

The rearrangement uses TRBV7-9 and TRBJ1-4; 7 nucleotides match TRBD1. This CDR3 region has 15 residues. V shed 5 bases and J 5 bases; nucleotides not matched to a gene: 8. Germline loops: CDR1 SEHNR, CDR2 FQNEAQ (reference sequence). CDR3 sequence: CASSPVGGWNEKLFF. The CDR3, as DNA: TGTGCCAGCAGCCCAGTAGGGGGCTGGAATGAAAAACTGTTTTTT.

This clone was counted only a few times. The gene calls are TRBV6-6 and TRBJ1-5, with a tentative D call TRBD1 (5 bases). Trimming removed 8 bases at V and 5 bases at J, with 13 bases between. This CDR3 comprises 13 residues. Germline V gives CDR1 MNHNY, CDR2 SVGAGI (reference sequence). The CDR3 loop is CASDRQPDQPQHF. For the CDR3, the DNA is TGTGCCAGCGACAGACAGCCCGATCAGCCCCAGCATTTT.

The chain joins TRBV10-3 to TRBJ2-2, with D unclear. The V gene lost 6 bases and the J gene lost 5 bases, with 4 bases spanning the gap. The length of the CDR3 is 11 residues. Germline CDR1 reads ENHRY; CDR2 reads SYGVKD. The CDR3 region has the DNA TGTGCCATCAGCCGGACCGGGGAGCTGTTTTTT. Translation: CAISRTGELFF.

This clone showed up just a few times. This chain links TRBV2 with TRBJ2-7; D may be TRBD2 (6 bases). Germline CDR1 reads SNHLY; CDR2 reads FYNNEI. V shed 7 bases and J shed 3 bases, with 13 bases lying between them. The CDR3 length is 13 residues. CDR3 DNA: TGTGCCAGCACCTCCGCGGGACTCTACGAGCAGTACTTC. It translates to CASTSAGLYEQYF.

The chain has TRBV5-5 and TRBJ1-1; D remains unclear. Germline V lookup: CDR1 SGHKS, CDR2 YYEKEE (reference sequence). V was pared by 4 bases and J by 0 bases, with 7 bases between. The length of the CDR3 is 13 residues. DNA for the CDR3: TGTGCCAGCAGCCACGGGGTGAACACTGAAGCTTTCTTT. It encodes CASSHGVNTEAFF.

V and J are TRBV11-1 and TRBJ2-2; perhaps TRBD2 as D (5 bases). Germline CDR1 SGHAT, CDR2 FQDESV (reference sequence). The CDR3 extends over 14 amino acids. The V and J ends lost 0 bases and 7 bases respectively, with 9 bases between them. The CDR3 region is CASSLAGVDGELFF. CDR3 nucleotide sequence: TGTGCCAGCAGCTTAGCGGGAGTCGACGGGGAGCTGTTTTTT.

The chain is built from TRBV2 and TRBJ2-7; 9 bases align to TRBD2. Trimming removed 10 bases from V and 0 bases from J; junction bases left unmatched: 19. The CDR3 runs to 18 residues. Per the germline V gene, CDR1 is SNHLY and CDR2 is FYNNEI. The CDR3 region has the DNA TGTGCCACATTGGTAGCGGGAGAACCCGGGCCGACCTCCTACGAGCAGTACTTC. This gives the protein CATLVAGEPGPTSYEQYF.